This TCR beta chain was obtained from a study of cytomegalovirus exposure and HLA in healthy donors. Looking at the study overall: A previous analysis identified about 110 million unique TCR beta sequences derived from some 170 million T cells. Genotyping of some 390 donors showed that around 81% belonged to the Caucasian-associated ancestry cluster.

Regarding this clone: Its matching antigen is unknown.

PCR was performed using 60 Vbeta and 13 Jbeta primers. Assay used: immunoSEQ multiplex PCR; TCRdb lists only in-frame clones, some missing. This listing includes around 53,000 clones. Study-level points and caveats: Sequencing likely generated an artifact that appeared as a cluster of highly shared sequence variants. Reports described diagnosis of cytomegalovirus status by the classifier as highly specific and sensitive.

Germline lookup yields CDR1 LNHDA and CDR2 SQIVND (reference sequence). V lost 5 bases and J 7 bases, leaving 17 bases between the germline ends. The CDR3 extends over 14 amino acids. The sample taken for sequencing was PBMCs. The TCR comes from a woman under 40 in good health and CMV-seropositive. This chain uses TRBV19 with TRBJ1-2; D might be TRBD1 (6 bases). The CDR3 DNA sequence: TGTGCCAGTAGTTACCGGACAGCCAGGCCTGGCTACACCTTC. Protein sequence: CASSYRTARPGYTF.